The clone carrying this TCR beta chain appeared a single time. The data stem from a study of T cell changes during pregnancy in multiple sclerosis. The length of the CDR3 is 13 residues. From germline, CDR1 is ENHRY and CDR2 SYGVKD. V lost 10 bases, J lost 8 bases, and 15 bases lay in between. Generated by immunoSEQ multiplex PCR, the TCRdb table keeps only in-frame clones and is missing some. The table records about 97,000 clones, approximately 90% of them present only once. Sequencing used peripheral blood, obtained in the second trimester of pregnancy. The sequence came from a female donor in good health, enrolled as a control in a pregnancy study. The chain has TRBV10-3 and TRBJ1-6; D remains unclear. The CDR3 region has the DNA TGTGCCAGCGAAGCGGGAGGCGATTCACCCCTCCACTTT. Protein product: CASEAGGDSPLHF.